This T cell receptor beta chain stems from a study of blood T cells in healthy people across ages. Study results and limitations: With naive T cell percentage, TCR beta diversity showed a strong correlation. A greater number of naive CD4+ cells and higher diversity distinguished long-lived donors from aged donors.

A second PCR, run for about 6 to 11 cycles, used a sample-barcoded 5' primer plus a J-beta primer mix. TCRdb itself ran the 5' RACE reads through MiXCR, one entry per CDR3 protein. The sample includes approximately 490,000 distinct CDR3 sequences, nearly 25% of them seen just once. V was shortened by 4 bases and J by 2 bases, with 15 bases between the two germline ends. This CDR3 comprises 16 residues. This clonotype was recorded a few times. Its antigen remains unknown. The data also belong to a second study, concerning T cells of mothers and their children. That investigation notes: In the second PCR, M1S primer introduced barcodes and 2-4 random bases.

The source material was blood. The J gene is TRBJ1-5, the V gene TRBV12-3 or TRBV12-4, with D possibly TRBD1 on 6 matching bases. The receptor comes from a boy between 5 and 17 years old in good health. CDR3 coding DNA: TGTGCCAGCAGTTCCCCGGGGGGCTATGGCAATCAGCCCCAGCATTTT. The encoded protein is CASSSPGGYGNQPQHF.